This record looks at one T cell receptor (beta chain) sequence and its context. This specimen comes from a study of cytomegalovirus exposure and HLA in healthy donors. Primers for the PCR totalled 60 Vbeta and 13 Jbeta. Assay used: immunoSEQ multiplex PCR; TCRdb lists only in-frame clones, some missing. The sample table sets out under 70,000 clones. The material sequenced was PBMCs. The TCR sequence derives from a man between 45 and 60 years old in good health and CMV-seropositive.

The CDR3 is CASSLASGNTEAFF. The DNA for the CDR3 is TGTGCCAGCAGCTTAGCGTCCGGGAACACTGAAGCTTTCTTT. V is TRBV7-2 and J is TRBJ1-1; the D is unclear. This CDR3 region has 14 residues. Germline CDR1 reads SGHTA; CDR2 reads FQGNSA. V lost 0 bases and J lost 1, with 6 bases in between. Variable domain in full (rest from reference TRBV7-2 and TRBJ1-1): GAGVSQSPSNKVTEKGKDVELRCDPISGHTALYWYRQSLGQGLEFLIYFQGNSAPDKSGLPSDRFSAERTGGSVSTLTIQRTQQEDSAVYLCASSLASGNTEAFFGQGTRLTVV.